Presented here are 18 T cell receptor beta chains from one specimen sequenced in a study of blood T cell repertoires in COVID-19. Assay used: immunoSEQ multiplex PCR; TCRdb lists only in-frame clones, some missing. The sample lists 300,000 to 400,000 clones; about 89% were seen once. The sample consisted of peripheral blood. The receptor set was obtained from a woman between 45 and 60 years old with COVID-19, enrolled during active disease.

CDR3 sequence: CSVSGTSGRSQETQYF. In DNA, the CDR3 is TGCAGCGTTTCCGGGACTAGCGGGAGGAGTCAAGAGACCCAGTACTTC. The chain links TRBV29-1 to TRBJ2-5, with 15 bases matching TRBD2. This CDR3 spans 16 amino acids. Trimming removed 5 bases from V and 2 bases from J; junction bases left unmatched: 6. CDR1 and CDR2 from the germline V gene are SQVTM and ANQGSEA.

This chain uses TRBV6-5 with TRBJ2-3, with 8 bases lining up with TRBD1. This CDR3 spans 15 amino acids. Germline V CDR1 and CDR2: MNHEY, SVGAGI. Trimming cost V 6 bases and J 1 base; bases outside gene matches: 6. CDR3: CASSVTGGGTDTQYF. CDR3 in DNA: TGTGCCAGCAGCGTCACAGGGGGTGGCACAGATACGCAGTATTTT.

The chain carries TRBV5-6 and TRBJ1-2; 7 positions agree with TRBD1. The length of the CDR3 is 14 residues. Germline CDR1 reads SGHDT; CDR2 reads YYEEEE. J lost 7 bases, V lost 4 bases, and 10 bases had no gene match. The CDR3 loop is CASSHRGASPGYTF. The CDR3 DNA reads TGTGCCAGCAGCCACAGGGGCGCCAGTCCTGGCTACACCTTC. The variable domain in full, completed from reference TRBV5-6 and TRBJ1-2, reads DAGVTQSPTHLIKTRGQQVTLRCSPKSGHDTVSWYQQALGQGPQFIFQYYEEEERQRGNFPDRFSGHQFPNYSSELNVNALLLGDSALYLCASSHRGASPGYTFGSGTRLTVV.

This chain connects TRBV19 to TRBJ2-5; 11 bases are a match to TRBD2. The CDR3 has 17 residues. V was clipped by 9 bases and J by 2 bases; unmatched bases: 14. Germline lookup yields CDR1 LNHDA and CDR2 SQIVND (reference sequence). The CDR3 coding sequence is TGTGCCAGCCTCTTAGCGGGAGGGCCCTTGGAGCAAGAGACCCAGTACTTC. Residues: CASLLAGGPLEQETQYF.

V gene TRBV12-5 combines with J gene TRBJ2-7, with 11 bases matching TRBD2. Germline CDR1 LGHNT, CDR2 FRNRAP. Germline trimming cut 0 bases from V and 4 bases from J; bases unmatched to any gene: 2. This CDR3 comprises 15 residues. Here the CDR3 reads CASGLVLAGVYEQYF. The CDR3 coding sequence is TGTGCTAGTGGTTTGGTACTAGCGGGAGTTTACGAGCAGTACTTC. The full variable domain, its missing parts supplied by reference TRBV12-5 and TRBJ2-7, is DARVTQTPRHKVTEMGQEVTMRCQPILGHNTVFWYRQTMMQGLELLAYFRNRAPLDDSGMPKDRFSAEMPDATLATLKIQPSEPRDSAVYFCASGLVLAGVYEQYFGPGTRLTVT.

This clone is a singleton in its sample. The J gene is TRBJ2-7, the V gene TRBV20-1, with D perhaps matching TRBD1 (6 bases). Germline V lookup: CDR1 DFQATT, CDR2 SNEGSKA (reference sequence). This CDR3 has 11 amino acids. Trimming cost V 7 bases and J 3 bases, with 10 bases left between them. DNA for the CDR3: TGCAGTGTGGGCAGGGGCTACGAGCAGTACTTC. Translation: CSVGRGYEQYF.

CDR3 bases: TGTGCCAGCAGCCGAGGATATCGCGGGACCGTCAGCTCCTACGAGCAGTACTTC. Its translation is CASSRGYRGTVSSYEQYF. The rearrangement uses TRBV11-2 and TRBJ2-7; D is possibly TRBD2 (6 bases). V lost 5 bases, J lost 0 bases, and 23 bases lay in between. The CDR3 is made up of 18 amino acids. Germline values: CDR1 SGHAT, CDR2 FQNNGV.

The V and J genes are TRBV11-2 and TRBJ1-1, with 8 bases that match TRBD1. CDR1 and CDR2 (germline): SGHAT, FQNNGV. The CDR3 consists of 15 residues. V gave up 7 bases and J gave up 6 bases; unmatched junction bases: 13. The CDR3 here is CASIRQGIVTPEAFF. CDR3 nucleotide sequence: TGTGCCAGCATTCGACAGGGGATTGTTACTCCTGAAGCTTTCTTT.

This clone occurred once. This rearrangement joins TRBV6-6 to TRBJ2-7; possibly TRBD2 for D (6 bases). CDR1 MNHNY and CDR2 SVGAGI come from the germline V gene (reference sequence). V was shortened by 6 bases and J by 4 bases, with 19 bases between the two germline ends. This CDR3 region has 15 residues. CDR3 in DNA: TGTGCCAGCAGACGGGACTCCCGAGGGGTATACGAGCAGTACTTC. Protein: CASRRDSRGVYEQYF.

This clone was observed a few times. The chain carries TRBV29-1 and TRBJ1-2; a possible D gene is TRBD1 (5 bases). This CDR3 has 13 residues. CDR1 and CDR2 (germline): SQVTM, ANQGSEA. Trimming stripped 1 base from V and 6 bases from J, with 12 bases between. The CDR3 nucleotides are TGCAGCGTTGAAGCCCAGGGTATACATGGCTACACCTTC. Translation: CSVEAQGIHGYTF.

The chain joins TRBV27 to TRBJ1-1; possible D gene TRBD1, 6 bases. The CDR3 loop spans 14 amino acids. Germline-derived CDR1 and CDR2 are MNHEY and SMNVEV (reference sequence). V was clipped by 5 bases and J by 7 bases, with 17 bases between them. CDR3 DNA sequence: TGTGCCAGCAGTGCACAAGGGGGAGAAGGTGAAGCTTTCTTT. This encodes CASSAQGGEGEAFF.

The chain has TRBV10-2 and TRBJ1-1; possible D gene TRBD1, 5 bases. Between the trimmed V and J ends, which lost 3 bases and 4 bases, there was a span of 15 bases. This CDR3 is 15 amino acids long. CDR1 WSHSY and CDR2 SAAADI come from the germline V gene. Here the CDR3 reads CASSDPGTGGTEAFF. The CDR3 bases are TGCGCCAGCAGTGATCCGGGGACGGGGGGCACTGAAGCTTTCTTT.

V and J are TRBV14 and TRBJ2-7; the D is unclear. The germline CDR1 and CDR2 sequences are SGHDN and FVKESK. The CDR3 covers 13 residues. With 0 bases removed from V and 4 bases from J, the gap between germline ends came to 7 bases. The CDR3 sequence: CASSQDSSYEQYF. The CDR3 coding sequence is TGTGCCAGCAGCCAAGATTCCAGTTACGAGCAGTACTTC.

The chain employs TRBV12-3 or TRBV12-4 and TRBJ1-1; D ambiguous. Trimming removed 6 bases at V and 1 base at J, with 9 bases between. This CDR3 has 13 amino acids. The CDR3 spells CASRNRGNTEAFF. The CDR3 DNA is TGTGCCAGCAGAAACCGAGGGAACACTGAAGCTTTCTTT.

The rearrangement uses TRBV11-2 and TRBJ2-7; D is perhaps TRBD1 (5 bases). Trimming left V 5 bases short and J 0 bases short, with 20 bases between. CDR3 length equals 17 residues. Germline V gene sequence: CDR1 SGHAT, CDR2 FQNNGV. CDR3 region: CASSRMVGQGHSYEQYF. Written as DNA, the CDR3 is TGTGCCAGCAGCCGGATGGTGGGGCAGGGCCACTCCTACGAGCAGTACTTC.

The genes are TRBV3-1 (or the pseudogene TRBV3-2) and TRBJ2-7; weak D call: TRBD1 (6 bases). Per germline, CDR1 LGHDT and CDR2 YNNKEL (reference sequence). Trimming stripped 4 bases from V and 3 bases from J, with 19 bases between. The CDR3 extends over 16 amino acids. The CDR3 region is CASSLHRASGVYEQYF. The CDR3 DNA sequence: TGTGCCAGCAGCCTTCACCGGGCGTCAGGGGTCTACGAGCAGTACTTC.

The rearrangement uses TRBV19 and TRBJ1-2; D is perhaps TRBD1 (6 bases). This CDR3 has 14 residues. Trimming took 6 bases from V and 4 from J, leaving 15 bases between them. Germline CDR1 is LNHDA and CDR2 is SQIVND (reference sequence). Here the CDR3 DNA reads TGTGCCAGTAGGTTAGATACAGGGATCTATGGCTACACCTTC. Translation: CASRLDTGIYGYTF.

In DNA form, the CDR3 reads TGTGCCTGGAGTGTACTTCGGAGTGGAATTGAGACCCAGTACTTC. This sequence encodes CAWSVLRSGIETQYF. The V call is TRBV30, the J call TRBJ2-5; D not resolved. The CDR3 sequence is 15 residues long. The germline gives CDR1 GTSNPN, CDR2 SVGIG (reference sequence). V lost 0 bases, J lost 5 bases, and 16 bases lay in between.